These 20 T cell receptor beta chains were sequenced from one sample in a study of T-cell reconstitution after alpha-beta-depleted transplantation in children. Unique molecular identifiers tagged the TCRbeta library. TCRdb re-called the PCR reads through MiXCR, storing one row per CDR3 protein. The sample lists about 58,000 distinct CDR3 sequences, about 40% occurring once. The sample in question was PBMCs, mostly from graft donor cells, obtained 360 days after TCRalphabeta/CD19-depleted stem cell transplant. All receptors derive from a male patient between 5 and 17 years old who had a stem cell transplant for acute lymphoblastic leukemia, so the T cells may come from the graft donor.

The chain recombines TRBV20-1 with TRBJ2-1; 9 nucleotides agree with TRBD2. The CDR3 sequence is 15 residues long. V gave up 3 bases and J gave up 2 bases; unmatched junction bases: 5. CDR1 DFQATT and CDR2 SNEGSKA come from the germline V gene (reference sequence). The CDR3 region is CSASRREGPYNEQFF. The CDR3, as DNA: TGCAGTGCTAGTAGGCGGGAGGGCCCCTACAATGAGCAGTTCTTC.

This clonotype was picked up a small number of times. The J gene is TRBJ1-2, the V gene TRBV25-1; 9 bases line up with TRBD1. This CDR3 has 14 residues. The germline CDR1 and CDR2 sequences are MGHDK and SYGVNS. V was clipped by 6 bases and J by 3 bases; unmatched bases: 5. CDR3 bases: TGTGCCAGCAGCCCCGGGACAGGGCACTATGGCTACACCTTC. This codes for CASSPGTGHYGYTF.

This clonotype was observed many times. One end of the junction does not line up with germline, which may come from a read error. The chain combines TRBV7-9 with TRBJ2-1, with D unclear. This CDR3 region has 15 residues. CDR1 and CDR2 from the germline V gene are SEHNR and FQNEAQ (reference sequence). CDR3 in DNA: TGTGCCAGCAGCTTGTTCGCGGCGACCTATAATGAGCAGTTCTTC. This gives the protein CASSLFAATYNEQFF.

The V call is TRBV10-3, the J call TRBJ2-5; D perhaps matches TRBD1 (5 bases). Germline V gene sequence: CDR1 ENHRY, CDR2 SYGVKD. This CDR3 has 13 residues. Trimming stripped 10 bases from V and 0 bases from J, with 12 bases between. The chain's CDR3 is CATHQGYQETQYF. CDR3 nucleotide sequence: TGTGCCACCCACCAGGGCTACCAAGAGACCCAGTACTTC.

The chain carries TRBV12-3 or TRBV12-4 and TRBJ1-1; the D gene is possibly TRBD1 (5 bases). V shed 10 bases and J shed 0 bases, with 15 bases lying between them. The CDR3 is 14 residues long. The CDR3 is CATLPGRMNTEAFF. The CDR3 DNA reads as TGTGCCACCCTCCCGGGGCGCATGAACACTGAAGCTTTCTTT.

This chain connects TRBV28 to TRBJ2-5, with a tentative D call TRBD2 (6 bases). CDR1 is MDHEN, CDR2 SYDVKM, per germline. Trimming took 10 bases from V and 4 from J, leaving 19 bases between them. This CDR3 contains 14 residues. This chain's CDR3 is CATRGFFRRETQYF. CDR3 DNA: TGTGCCACCCGGGGGTTTTTTCGACGAGAGACCCAGTACTTC. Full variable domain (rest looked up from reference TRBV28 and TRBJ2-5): DVKVTQSSRYLVKRTGEKVFLECVQDMDHENMFWYRQDPGLGLRLIYFSYDVKMKEKGDIPEGYSVSREKKERFSLILESASTNQTSMYLCATRGFFRRETQYFGPGTRLLVL.

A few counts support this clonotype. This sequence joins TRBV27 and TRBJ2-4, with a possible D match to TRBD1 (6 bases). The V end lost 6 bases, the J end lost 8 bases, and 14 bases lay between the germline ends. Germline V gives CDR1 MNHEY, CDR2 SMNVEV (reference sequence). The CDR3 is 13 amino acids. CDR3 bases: TGTGCCAGCAGCCCTGTACAGGGTTACATTCAGTACTTC. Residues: CASSPVQGYIQYF.

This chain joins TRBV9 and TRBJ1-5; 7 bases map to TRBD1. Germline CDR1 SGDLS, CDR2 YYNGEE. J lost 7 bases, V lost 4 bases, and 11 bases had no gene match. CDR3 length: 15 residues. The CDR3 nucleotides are TGTGCCAGCAGCCGAGAGGGGAGACAGGGACAGCCCCAGCATTTT. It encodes CASSREGRQGQPQHF.

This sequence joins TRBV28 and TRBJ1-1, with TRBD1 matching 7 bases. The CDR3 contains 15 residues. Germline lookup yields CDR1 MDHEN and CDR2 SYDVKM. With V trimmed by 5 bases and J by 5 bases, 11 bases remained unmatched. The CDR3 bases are TGTGCCAGCAGTCCAGGGGGTATTTGGGGGACTGAAGCTTTCTTT. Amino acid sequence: CASSPGGIWGTEAFF.

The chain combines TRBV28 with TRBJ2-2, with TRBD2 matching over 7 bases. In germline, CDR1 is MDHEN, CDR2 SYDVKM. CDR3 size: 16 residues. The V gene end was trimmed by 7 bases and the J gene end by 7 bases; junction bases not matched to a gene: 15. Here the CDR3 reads CASTLTSSQRGGELFF. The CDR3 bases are TGTGCCAGCACTCTGACTAGCTCACAAAGGGGCGGGGAGCTGTTTTTT.

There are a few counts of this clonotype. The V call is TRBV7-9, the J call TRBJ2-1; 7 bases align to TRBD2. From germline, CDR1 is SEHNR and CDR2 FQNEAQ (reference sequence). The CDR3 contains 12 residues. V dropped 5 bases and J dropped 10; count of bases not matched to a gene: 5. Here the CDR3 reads CASSKSGVEQFF. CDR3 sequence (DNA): TGTGCCAGCAGCAAAAGCGGGGTCGAGCAGTTCTTC. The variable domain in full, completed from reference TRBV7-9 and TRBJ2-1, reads DTGVSQNPRHKITKRGQNVTFRCDPISEHNRLYWYRQTLGQGPEFLTYFQNEAQLEKSRLLSDRFSAERPKGSFSTLEIQRTEQGDSAMYLCASSKSGVEQFFGPGTRLTVL.

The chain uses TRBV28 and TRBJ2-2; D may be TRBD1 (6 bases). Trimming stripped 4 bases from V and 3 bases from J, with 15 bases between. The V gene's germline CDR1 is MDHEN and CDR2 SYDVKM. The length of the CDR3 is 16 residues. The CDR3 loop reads CASSYQGRPDTGELFF. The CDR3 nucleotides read TGTGCCAGCAGTTACCAGGGGCGCCCGGACACCGGGGAGCTGTTTTTT.

The DNA of the CDR3 is TGCAGTGCTAGCTTCTCCAGTGAGCAGTTCTTC. Its protein product is CSASFSSEQFF. The rearrangement links TRBV20-1 to TRBJ2-1; D not resolved. This CDR3 is built from 11 residues. Germline lookup yields CDR1 DFQATT and CDR2 SNEGSKA (reference sequence). Trimming cost V 3 bases and J 9 bases, with 9 bases left between them.

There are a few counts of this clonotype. Here the CDR3 reads CASSPLGQGHPDTQYF. For the CDR3, the DNA is TGTGCCAGCAGTCCCCTGGGACAGGGGCATCCGGATACGCAGTATTTT. V gene TRBV7-2 combines with J gene TRBJ2-3; TRBD1 aligns across 10 bases. V lost 6 bases and J lost 6; bases outside the gene matches: 12. CDR3 length: 16 amino acids. Germline CDR1 and CDR2: SGHTA and FQGNSA. Filled out from reference TRBV7-2 and TRBJ2-3, the complete variable domain reads GAGVSQSPSNKVTEKGKDVELRCDPISGHTALYWYRQSLGQGLEFLIYFQGNSAPDKSGLPSDRFSAERTGGSVSTLTIQRTQQEDSAVYLCASSPLGQGHPDTQYFGPGTRLTVL.

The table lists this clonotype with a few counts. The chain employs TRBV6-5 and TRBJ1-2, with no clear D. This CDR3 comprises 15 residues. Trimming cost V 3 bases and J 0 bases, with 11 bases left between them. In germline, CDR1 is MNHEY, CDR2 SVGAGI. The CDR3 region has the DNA TGTGCCAGCAGTTATCCCGAGGAAGCTAACTATGGCTACACCTTC. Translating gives CASSYPEEANYGYTF.

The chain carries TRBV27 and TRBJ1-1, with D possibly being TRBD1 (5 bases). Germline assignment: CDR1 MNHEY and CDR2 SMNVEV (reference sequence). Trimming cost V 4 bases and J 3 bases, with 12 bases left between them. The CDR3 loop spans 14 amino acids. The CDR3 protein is CASSSQGGDTEAFF. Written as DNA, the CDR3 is TGTGCCAGCAGTTCGCAGGGAGGAGACACTGAAGCTTTCTTT.

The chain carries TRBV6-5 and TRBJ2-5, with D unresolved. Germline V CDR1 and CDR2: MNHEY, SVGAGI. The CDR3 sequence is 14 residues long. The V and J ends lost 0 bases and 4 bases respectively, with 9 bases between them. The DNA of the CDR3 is TGTGCCAGCAGTTACTCTGTAGGCGTAGAGACCCAGTACTTC. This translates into CASSYSVGVETQYF.

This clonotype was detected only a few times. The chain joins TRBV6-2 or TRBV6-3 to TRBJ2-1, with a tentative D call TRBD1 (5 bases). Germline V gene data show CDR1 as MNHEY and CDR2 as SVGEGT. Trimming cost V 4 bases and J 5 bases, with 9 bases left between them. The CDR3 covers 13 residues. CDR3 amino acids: CASSSTVNNEQFF. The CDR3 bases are TGTGCCAGCAGTTCGACAGTAAACAATGAGCAGTTCTTC.

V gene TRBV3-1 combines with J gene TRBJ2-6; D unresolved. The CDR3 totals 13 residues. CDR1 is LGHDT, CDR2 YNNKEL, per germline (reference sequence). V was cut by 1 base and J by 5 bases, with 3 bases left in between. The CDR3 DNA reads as TGTGCCAGCAGCCAAGTCCGGGCCAACGTCCTGACTTTC. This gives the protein CASSQVRANVLTF.

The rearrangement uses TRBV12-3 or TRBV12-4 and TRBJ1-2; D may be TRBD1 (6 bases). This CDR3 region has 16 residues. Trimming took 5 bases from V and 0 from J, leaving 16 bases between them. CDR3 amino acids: CASSVYRDTTNYGYTF. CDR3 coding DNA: TGTGCCAGCAGTGTATACCGGGACACCACTAACTATGGCTACACCTTC.